This record concerns one T cell receptor (beta chain) sequence. Its target is unknown. This specimen belongs to a study of identical twins. The CDR3 is 13 amino acids. Trimming took off 3 bases at V and 5 bases at J, with 11 bases between the two ends. CDR1 SGHRS and CDR2 YFSETQ come from the germline V gene. Study conclusions and caveats: With monozygotic twins, out-of-frame TCR alpha sharing exceeded what models estimated. Zero-insertion analyses might be partly confounded by invariant T cells like MAIT and iNKT.

TCRdb re-analysed the 5' RACE reads in MiXCR, keeping a single row per CDR3 protein. The sample carries under 900,000 distinct CDR3 sequences, over 15% recorded once. These data were also filed under a second study, of T cells expressing NK-cell markers. That paper adds: Just one sequenced donor of eight was HCMV-seronegative, while seven were seropositive.

The chain recombines TRBV5-1 with TRBJ2-5; no definite D call. Material for sequencing was PBMCs. This clonotype was obtained from a woman younger than 30 in good health. The CDR3 region is CASSSDILETQYF. CDR3 DNA sequence: TGCGCCAGCAGCTCGGATATCTTGGAGACCCAGTACTTC. The complete variable domain, with remaining parts taken from reference TRBV5-1 and TRBJ2-5, reads KAGVTQTPRYLIKTRGQQVTLSCSPISGHRSVSWYQQTPGQGLQFLFEYFSETQRNKGNFPGRFSGRQFSNSRSEMNVSTLELGDSALYLCASSSDILETQYFGPGTRLLVL.